These 7 T cell receptor beta chains share one sample of origin, sequenced in a study of lymphopenia after photon versus proton radiotherapy. TCRdb keeps only in-frame clones here, not all; method: immunoSEQ multiplex PCR. The table lists 75,000 or so clones, 65% to 85% of them singletons. Source: peripheral blood, taken from a patient treated with proton-based radiotherapy. These receptors all come from a man in his sixties with pancreatic cancer.

The CDR3 DNA reads as TGTGCCAGCAGCTTATTTTCCAGGGGGCAGAACGGGGAGCTGTTTTTT. Translating gives CASSLFSRGQNGELFF. The V call is TRBV7-2, the J call TRBJ2-2; TRBD1 agrees at 8 bases. Germline CDR1 reads SGHTA; CDR2 reads FQGNSA. V shed 2 bases, J shed 7 bases, and the junction held 9 bases outside the gene matches. CDR3 length: 16 amino acids. The full variable domain, in which reference TRBV7-2 and TRBJ2-2 provide the parts outside the CDR3, is GAGVSQSPSNKVTEKGKDVELRCDPISGHTALYWYRQSLGQGLEFLIYFQGNSAPDKSGLPSDRFSAERTGGSVSTLTIQRTQQEDSAVYLCASSLFSRGQNGELFFGEGSRLTVL.

The chain is built from TRBV6-5 and TRBJ1-2, with TRBD1 identical over 9 bases. The germline V gene encodes CDR1 MNHEY and CDR2 SVGAGI. The CDR3 spans 14 residues. J was trimmed by 6 bases and V by 0 bases; bases with no gene match: 2. The CDR3 loop is CASSYSRTGDGYTF. CDR3 coding DNA: TGTGCCAGCAGTTACTCGAGGACAGGGGATGGCTACACCTTC.

The chain links TRBV28 to TRBJ2-1; 10 bases are a match to TRBD1. This CDR3 has 15 residues. Germline CDR1 reads MDHEN; CDR2 reads SYDVKM. J was trimmed by 8 bases and V by 6 bases; bases with no gene match: 10. The CDR3 here is CASRDRGRGFDEQFF. DNA for the CDR3: TGTGCCAGCAGAGACAGGGGGCGCGGTTTTGATGAGCAGTTCTTC.

This clone was picked up a small number of times. The chain links TRBV5-4 to TRBJ2-5; TRBD2 matches at 12 bases. This CDR3 contains 16 residues. Trimming took 3 bases from V and 3 from J; bases not matched to a gene: 6. CDR1 and CDR2 (germline): SGHNT, YYREEE (reference sequence). As DNA, the CDR3 is TGTGCCAGCAGCTCAAGACTAGCGGGAGCTGAAGAGACCCAGTACTTC. Protein: CASSSRLAGAEETQYF. The full variable domain, completed using reference TRBV5-4 and TRBJ2-5, is ETGVTQSPTHLIKTRGQQVTLRCSSQSGHNTVSWYQQALGQGPQFIFQYYREEENGRGNFPPRFSGLQFPNYSSELNVNALELDDSALYLCASSSRLAGAEETQYFGPGTRLLVL.

The CDR3 protein is CARRRQFLCEGPTNEKLFF. Here the CDR3 DNA reads TGTGCCAGGCGGAGACAGTTTTTATGTGAGGGGCCAACTAATGAAAAACTGTTTTTT. The V and J genes are TRBV21-1 and TRBJ1-4. TRBV21-1 is described as a pseudogene. This CDR3 is built from 19 residues.

There are a few counts of this clone. This sequence joins TRBV7-8 and TRBJ2-5; 8 nucleotides line up with TRBD2. This CDR3 spans 15 amino acids. With 5 bases clipped from V and 5 bases from J, the junction kept 10 bases outside the gene matches. Germline V gives CDR1 SGHVS, CDR2 FQNEAQ. The CDR3 coding sequence is TGTGCCAGCAGCCTCCTTAGCGGGATAGGCGAGACCCAGTACTTC. Its translation is CASSLLSGIGETQYF.

The chain joins TRBV7-2 to TRBJ2-1; TRBD2 agrees at 7 bases. The CDR3 has 15 amino acids. The germline CDR1 and CDR2 sequences are SGHTA and FQGNSA. V trimming: 5 bases; J trimming: 8 bases; junction bases outside the gene matches: 12. The CDR3 region has the DNA TGTGCCAGCAGCACCAGCGGGACCAGTGTCCATGAGCAGTTCTTC. This sequence encodes CASSTSGTSVHEQFF.